The 32 T cell receptor beta chains reported below all come from one sample, sequenced in a study of blood T cell repertoires in COVID-19. Data came from immunoSEQ multiplex PCR; TCRdb stores just in-frame clones and leaves some out. The table has roughly 280,000 clones, around 86% seen once. Sequencing was done on a sample of peripheral blood. The receptors derive from a man aged 40-49 years with active or convalescent COVID-19.

This clone was observed once. The rearrangement uses TRBV30 and TRBJ1-6; 7 nucleotides line up with TRBD1. V trimming: 1 base; J trimming: 7 bases; junction bases outside the gene matches: 1. There are 13 residues in the CDR3. CDR1 is GTSNPN, CDR2 SVGIG, per germline (reference sequence). The CDR3 nucleotides read TGTGCCTGGAGTGAGGACAGGAATTCACCCCTCCACTTT. Its translation is CAWSEDRNSPLHF.

The rearrangement joins TRBV28 to TRBJ1-5; D uncertain. Germline V lookup: CDR1 MDHEN, CDR2 SYDVKM. This CDR3 is built from 14 residues. Trimming stripped 6 bases from V and 3 bases from J, with 12 bases between. The CDR3 bases are TGTGCCAGCAGGCGGGTTGGTTCCAATCAGCCCCAGCATTTT. It yields the protein CASRRVGSNQPQHF.

The chain is built from TRBV19 and TRBJ2-7, with TRBD1 as a possible D gene (6 bases). This CDR3 is built from 15 residues. Between the trimmed V and J ends, which lost 9 bases and 6 bases, there was a span of 24 bases. CDR1 is LNHDA and CDR2 is SQIVND in the germline V gene (reference sequence). CDR3 region: CASRPTDRTLREQYF. For the CDR3, the DNA is TGTGCCAGCAGGCCTACCGACAGGACCCTGCGCGAGCAGTACTTC.

For this clone: The sample has other DNA sequences that encode this CDR3 too. The CDR3 loop is CAIRGTSGGGGTGELFF. The CDR3 bases are TGTGCCATCAGGGGGACTAGCGGGGGTGGCGGCACCGGGGAGCTGTTTTTT. The V and J genes are TRBV10-3 and TRBJ2-2; 14 bases fit TRBD2. Germline lookup yields CDR1 ENHRY and CDR2 SYGVKD. After removal of 6 bases from V and 4 bases from J, the junction contained 7 bases not matched to a gene. This CDR3 has 17 residues.

The V and J genes are TRBV30 and TRBJ1-2; 7 nucleotides line up with TRBD1. CDR1 is GTSNPN, CDR2 SVGIG, per germline (reference sequence). The CDR3 has 13 amino acids. Trimming took 4 bases from V and 4 from J; bases not matched to a gene: 6. CDR3 in amino acids: CAWKLQGSYGYTF. The CDR3 DNA sequence: TGTGCCTGGAAACTACAGGGGAGCTATGGCTACACCTTC.

The rearrangement links TRBV19 to TRBJ2-7, with TRBD1 identical over 9 bases. The CDR3 runs 16 residues. V was pared by 5 bases and J by 4 bases, with 12 bases of the junction left unmatched. Germline loops: CDR1 LNHDA, CDR2 SQIVND (reference sequence). The CDR3 sequence is CASSAPGQGKNYEQYF. CDR3 sequence (DNA): TGTGCCAGTAGTGCGCCGGGACAGGGCAAAAATTACGAGCAGTACTTC. Full variable domain (missing parts from reference TRBV19 and TRBJ2-7): DGGITQSPKYLFRKEGQNVTLSCEQNLNHDAMYWYRQDPGQGLRLIYYSQIVNDFQKGDIAEGYSVSREKKESFPLTVTSAQKNPTAFYLCASSAPGQGKNYEQYFGPGTRLTVT.

The V gene is TRBV28, the J gene TRBJ1-5; 7 nucleotides align to TRBD1. V was pared by 7 bases and J by 6 bases, with 24 bases of the junction left unmatched. Germline CDR1 reads MDHEN; CDR2 reads SYDVKM. The CDR3 contains 19 residues. The CDR3 nucleotides are TGTGCCAGCATCGTCGATATTTTACCGGGACAGATAACGACTCAGCCCCAGCATTTT. Amino acid sequence: CASIVDILPGQITTQPQHF.

The chain joins TRBV23-1 to TRBJ2-1; 7 nucleotides line up with TRBD1. TRBV23-1 is labeled an ORF, and its function is uncertain. CDR3 size: 16 residues. V was pared by 2 bases and J by 6 bases, with 10 bases of the junction left unmatched. In DNA form, the CDR3 reads TGCGCCAGCAGTCAACGTATAGGGGGCGGAGGCAATGAGCAGTTCTTC. Its protein is CASSQRIGGGGNEQFF.

The CDR3 loop reads CASSLFTDTQYF. For the CDR3, the DNA is TGTGCCAGCAGCCTTTTCACAGATACGCAGTATTTT. The V gene is TRBV11-3, the J gene TRBJ2-3; D remains ambiguous. Germline CDR1 is SGHNT and CDR2 is YENEEA. The CDR3 has 12 residues. V was trimmed by 5 bases and J by 2 bases, leaving 5 bases between them.

This chain joins TRBV7-9 and TRBJ2-1; 12 bases fit TRBD2. Germline CDR1 is SEHNR and CDR2 is FQNEAQ (reference sequence). This CDR3 is 15 amino acids long. Trimming took 5 bases from V and 3 from J; bases not matched to a gene: 2. The CDR3 loop reads CASSGLAGLYNEQFF. The DNA for the CDR3 is TGTGCCAGCAGCGGACTAGCGGGACTCTACAATGAGCAGTTCTTC. Using reference TRBV7-9 and TRBJ2-1 for the parts outside the CDR3, the full variable domain is DTGVSQNPRHKITKRGQNVTFRCDPISEHNRLYWYRQTLGQGPEFLTYFQNEAQLEKSRLLSDRFSAERPKGSFSTLEIQRTEQGDSAMYLCASSGLAGLYNEQFFGPGTRLTVL.

The rearrangement joins TRBV5-1 to TRBJ1-2, with D perhaps TRBD1 (6 bases). CDR3 size: 14 residues. With 9 bases removed from V and 2 bases from J, the gap between germline ends came to 17 bases. Germline V gene data show CDR1 as SGHRS and CDR2 as YFSETQ. The CDR3 DNA is TGCGCCACCTCTCCCGGGACACGGAACTATGGCTACACCTTC. Protein sequence: CATSPGTRNYGYTF.

The chain recombines TRBV9 with TRBJ2-1, with D tentatively TRBD1 (5 bases). With 3 bases removed from V and 8 bases from J, the gap between germline ends came to 12 bases. The CDR3 contains 13 residues. Germline V lookup: CDR1 SGDLS, CDR2 YYNGEE. CDR3 residues: CASSEGYQDEQFF. Written as DNA, the CDR3 is TGTGCCAGCAGCGAGGGGTACCAGGATGAGCAGTTCTTC.

This clone was found a few times. The J gene is TRBJ1-2, the V gene TRBV19, with D unresolved. The CDR3 runs to 14 residues. The germline V gene has CDR1 LNHDA and CDR2 SQIVND (reference sequence). Between the trimmed V and J ends, which lost 6 bases and 0 bases, there was a span of 11 bases. CDR3 residues: CASRIPQSNYGYTF. The CDR3 DNA reads as TGTGCCAGTAGGATTCCTCAGTCTAACTATGGCTACACCTTC.

In its sample, this clone was seen once. This rearrangement joins TRBV12-5 to TRBJ2-3, with D hard to call. CDR1 and CDR2 from the germline V gene are LGHNT and FRNRAP. CDR3 size: 15 residues. The ends were cut back, 1 base at V and 2 bases at J, with 10 bases in the middle. CDR3 sequence: CASGLATAFTDTQYF. CDR3 nucleotides: TGTGCTAGTGGTTTGGCTACAGCTTTCACAGATACGCAGTATTTT.

The rearrangement links TRBV5-1 to TRBJ1-1; the D gene is possibly TRBD1 (6 bases). Germline values: CDR1 SGHRS, CDR2 YFSETQ. The CDR3 is made up of 14 amino acids. The ends were cut back, 5 bases at V and 0 bases at J, with 11 bases in the middle. The CDR3 DNA is TGCGCCAGCAGACCGGACAGATTGAACACTGAAGCTTTCTTT. Amino acid sequence: CASRPDRLNTEAFF.

The gene calls are TRBV9 and TRBJ2-1, with 7 bases lining up with TRBD1. Looked up from germline, CDR1 is SGDLS and CDR2 is YYNGEE. Trimming cost V 2 bases and J 9 bases; bases outside gene matches: 11. The CDR3 has 15 residues. CDR3 protein: CASSVLGQPGAEQFF. The DNA for the CDR3 is TGTGCCAGCAGCGTCTTGGGACAGCCCGGGGCTGAGCAGTTCTTC.

The V and J genes are TRBV3-1 (or the pseudogene TRBV3-2) and TRBJ2-3; 7 nucleotides match TRBD1. V shed 2 bases and J 2 bases; nucleotides not matched to a gene: 4. Germline V CDR1 and CDR2: LGHDT, YNNKEL (reference sequence). There are 15 residues in the CDR3. In nucleotides, the CDR3 is TGTGCCAGCAGCCAACAGACAGGGTCCACAGATACGCAGTATTTT. As protein: CASSQQTGSTDTQYF.

This clone was observed once. The V and J genes are TRBV27 and TRBJ1-2, with D hard to call. CDR3 length: 11 residues. CDR1 and CDR2 (germline): MNHEY, SMNVEV (reference sequence). V lost 8 bases and J 8 bases, leaving 12 bases between the germline ends. CDR3 loop: CASSRTWGYTF. In DNA, the CDR3 is TGTGCCAGCTCTCGAACATGGGGCTACACCTTC.

This clone has a handful of counts. The J gene is TRBJ2-5, the V gene TRBV27; D might be TRBD1 (6 bases). From germline, CDR1 is MNHEY and CDR2 SMNVEV (reference sequence). Deletions cut 8 bases from V and 2 bases from J, with 15 bases between. The CDR3 has 14 amino acids. CDR3 sequence: CASGRQDSQETQYF. CDR3 coding DNA: TGTGCCAGCGGTAGACAGGACAGTCAAGAGACCCAGTACTTC.

This clone was counted a single time. This chain connects TRBV4-1 to TRBJ2-3; weak D call: TRBD2 (5 bases). This CDR3 has 17 residues. Trimming pared 0 bases from V and 0 bases from J, leaving 13 bases between. Germline V gene data show CDR1 as MGHRA and CDR2 as YSYEKL. The CDR3 bases are TGCGCCAGCAGCCAAGACATTGGAGGATCTAGCACAGATACGCAGTATTTT. It specifies CASSQDIGGSSTDTQYF.

The chain carries TRBV27 and TRBJ2-5, with D possibly being TRBD1 (5 bases). The germline V and J ends were trimmed by 6 bases and 2 bases, with 19 bases remaining between them. The CDR3 runs to 16 residues. From germline, CDR1 is MNHEY and CDR2 SMNVEV (reference sequence). The CDR3 DNA reads TGTGCCAGCAGAGCTGGACACCAGATACAACAAGAGACCCAGTACTTC. It yields the protein CASRAGHQIQQETQYF.

The V call is TRBV25-1, the J call TRBJ2-1, with TRBD1 identical over 9 bases. The trim removed 6 bases at V and 8 bases at J, leaving 14 bases unmatched. This CDR3 is built from 16 residues. Germline values: CDR1 MGHDK, CDR2 SYGVNS. The CDR3 reads CASSLGGDRALDEQFF. The CDR3 coding sequence is TGTGCCAGCAGCCTAGGTGGGGACAGGGCCCTGGATGAGCAGTTCTTC.

This rearrangement joins TRBV5-1 to TRBJ2-1; 10 nucleotides line up with TRBD2. The CDR3 loop spans 14 amino acids. Trimming took 7 bases from V and 7 from J; bases not matched to a gene: 8. Germline CDR1 and CDR2: SGHRS and YFSETQ. Here the CDR3 reads CASEAGGPLNEQFF. The CDR3 DNA follows: TGCGCCAGCGAAGCGGGAGGGCCATTGAATGAGCAGTTCTTC.

The V and J genes are TRBV10-2 and TRBJ2-7, with 7 bases fitting TRBD2. After removal of 7 bases from V and 6 bases from J, the junction contained 12 bases not matched to a gene. This CDR3 has 14 amino acids. Germline CDR1 reads WSHSY; CDR2 reads SAAADI. The CDR3 is CASIPGLPRLEQYF. The CDR3 region has the DNA TGCGCCAGCATCCCGGGACTACCCAGGCTCGAGCAGTACTTC.

The chain has TRBV28 and TRBJ1-2; no reliable D call. The germline V and J ends were trimmed by 4 bases and 2 bases, with 5 bases remaining between them. There are 12 residues in the CDR3. Germline loops: CDR1 MDHEN, CDR2 SYDVKM. DNA of the CDR3: TGTGCCAGCAGTTCCCAGAACTATGGCTACACCTTC. Its translation: CASSSQNYGYTF.

The V call is TRBV12-5, the J call TRBJ2-1; possibly TRBD2 for D (6 bases). Trimming pared 2 bases from V and 7 bases from J, leaving 21 bases between. The germline gives CDR1 LGHNT, CDR2 FRNRAP. The CDR3 runs to 17 residues. The CDR3 DNA reads TGTGCTAGTGGTTTGTCCCTGGCGTGGGGGGAACTGAATGAGCAGTTCTTC. As protein: CASGLSLAWGELNEQFF.

V usage is TRBV30 and J usage is TRBJ1-2, with D uncertain. Germline CDR1 reads GTSNPN; CDR2 reads SVGIG (reference sequence). This CDR3 has 11 residues. V was trimmed by 2 bases and J by 6 bases, leaving 7 bases between them. In DNA, the CDR3 is TGTGCCTGGAGTCCGGGTAATGGCTACACCTTC. This gives the protein CAWSPGNGYTF.

V is TRBV7-8 and J is TRBJ2-5; 11 nucleotides agree with TRBD2. CDR1 is SGHVS, CDR2 FQNEAQ, per germline. V dropped 4 bases and J dropped 2; count of bases not matched to a gene: 6. CDR3 length: 16 amino acids. The CDR3: CASSYGTSGRQETQYF. The CDR3 DNA is TGTGCCAGCAGCTATGGGACTAGCGGTCGTCAAGAGACCCAGTACTTC.

The gene calls are TRBV4-2 and TRBJ1-5; maybe TRBD1 (5 bases). Germline assignment: CDR1 LGHNA and CDR2 YNFKEQ. V was pared by 1 base and J by 2 bases, with 12 bases between. The CDR3 is 16 amino acids. The CDR3 sequence is CASSQVGGDRNQPQHF. In nucleotides, the CDR3 is TGTGCCAGCAGCCAAGTTGGAGGGGACCGCAATCAGCCCCAGCATTTT.

The genes are TRBV10-2 and TRBJ1-1; 7 bases fit TRBD1. The ends lost 6 bases at V and 8 bases at J; junction bases unmatched: 15. This CDR3 comprises 15 residues. CDR1 and CDR2 (germline): WSHSY, SAAADI. CDR3 DNA sequence: TGCGCCAGCAGCGATTTAGCGGGACAGCGGACGGAAGCTTTCTTT. It is translated as CASSDLAGQRTEAFF.

The chain recombines TRBV5-6 with TRBJ2-2; D call uncertain. Trimming pared 4 bases from V and 6 bases from J, leaving 4 bases between. The CDR3 extends over 11 amino acids. Germline V gene sequence: CDR1 SGHDT, CDR2 YYEEEE. The CDR3: CASSLSGELFF. The DNA for the CDR3 is TGTGCCAGCAGCCTTTCCGGGGAGCTGTTTTTT.

The rearrangement links TRBV2 to TRBJ2-5; 15 bases align to TRBD2. This CDR3 spans 18 amino acids. The junction had 10 bases not matched to a gene; V was cut back by 4 bases and J by 4 bases. Per germline, CDR1 SNHLY and CDR2 FYNNEI. The CDR3: CASSGWTSGGAGAETQYF. The CDR3, as DNA: TGTGCCAGCAGTGGATGGACTAGCGGGGGGGCCGGGGCAGAGACCCAGTACTTC.